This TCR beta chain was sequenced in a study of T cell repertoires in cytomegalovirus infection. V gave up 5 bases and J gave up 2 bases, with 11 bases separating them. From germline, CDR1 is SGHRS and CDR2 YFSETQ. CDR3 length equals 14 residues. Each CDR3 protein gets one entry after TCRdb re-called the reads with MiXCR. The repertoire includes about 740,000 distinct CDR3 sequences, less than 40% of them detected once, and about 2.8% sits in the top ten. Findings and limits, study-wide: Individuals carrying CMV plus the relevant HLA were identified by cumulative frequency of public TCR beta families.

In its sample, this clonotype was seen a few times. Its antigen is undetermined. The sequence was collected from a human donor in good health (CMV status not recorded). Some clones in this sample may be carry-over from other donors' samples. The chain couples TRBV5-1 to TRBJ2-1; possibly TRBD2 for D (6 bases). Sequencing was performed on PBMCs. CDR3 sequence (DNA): TGCGCCAGCAGAACCACGGGGGCCTACAATGAGCAGTTCTTC. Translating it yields CASRTTGAYNEQFF.